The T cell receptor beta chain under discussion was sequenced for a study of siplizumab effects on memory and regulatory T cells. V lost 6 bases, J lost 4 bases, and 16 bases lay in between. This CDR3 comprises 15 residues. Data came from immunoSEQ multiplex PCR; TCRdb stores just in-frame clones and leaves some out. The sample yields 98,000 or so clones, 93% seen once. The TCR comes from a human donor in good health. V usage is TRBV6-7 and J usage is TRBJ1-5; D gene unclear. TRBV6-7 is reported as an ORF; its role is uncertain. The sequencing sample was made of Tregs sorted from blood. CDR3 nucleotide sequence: TGTGCCAGCAGGGTGGGTGGCGGGCGAAATCAGCCCCAGCATTTT. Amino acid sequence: CASRVGGGRNQPQHF.